There are many counts of the clone carrying this T cell receptor (beta chain). Its antigen is unidentified. The authors gated naive CD8 T cells as CD8+CD4-CCR7+CD45RA+ for sorting. CDR1 is SGHTA and CDR2 is FQGNSA in the germline V gene. The CDR3 is 13 residues long. V lost 3 bases to trimming and J lost 5 bases, with 8 bases between them. The data were obtained in a study of molecular identifiers for immune sequencing clone quantification. As for the study in general: For replicates, RNA isolated from approximately 22,000 or 94,000 naive CD8 cells was divided into five portions, of which four were sequenced. Study-wide points: Clones above 20 RNA copies contained over 97% of effector molecules but under 1% of naive ones.

Previously described methods and listed TCR primers were used for bulk TCR libraries. TCRdb reprocessed the PCR reads via MiXCR and lists one record per CDR3 protein. The sample carries about 640,000 distinct CDR3 sequences, 15% to 20% recorded once. The rearrangement uses TRBV7-2 and TRBJ2-1; D not certain. The TCR originated in a human donor in good health. Some libraries in this study had Jurkat cell RNA spiked in. Sequencing input: naive CD8+ T cells from blood, with Jurkat cell RNA spiked in. The subset: FACS-sorted CD8+CD4-CCR7+CD45RA+ naive T cells. The CDR3 is CASSFYGDNEQFF. As DNA, the CDR3 is TGTGCCAGCAGCTTCTACGGAGACAATGAGCAGTTCTTC. Full variable domain (missing parts from reference TRBV7-2 and TRBJ2-1): GAGVSQSPSNKVTEKGKDVELRCDPISGHTALYWYRQSLGQGLEFLIYFQGNSAPDKSGLPSDRFSAERTGGSVSTLTIQRTQQEDSAVYLCASSFYGDNEQFFGPGTRLTVL.